The rows below give T cell receptor beta chains drawn from one sample of a study of response to subunit inactivated influenza vaccine. MiXCR was run by TCRdb on the RT-PCR reads, yielding one entry per CDR3 protein. The data show some 500,000 distinct CDR3 sequences, with 10% to 15% seen just once and 13% held by the top ten. The sequencing here drew on PBMCs from blood, taken 45 days after vaccination. These TCRs come from a man between 50 and 59 years old who received an inactivated influenza vaccine. Each CDR3 is given without its conserved first and last residue. Only some rows state a clone size, as once, few, many or a class for expanded clones.

TRBJ2-1,14,TRBV4-1,few,ASSRGQATSYNEQF
TRBJ2-7,12,TRBV25-1,few,ASSGGTGPGEQY
TRBJ2-3,14,TRBV20-1,.,SVYPETGKDGGTQY
TRBJ2-5,12,TRBV20-1,few,SAMGTSGQETQY
TRBJ2-1,11,TRBV10-3,.,AISQREGGEQF
TRBJ2-7,10,TRBV29-1,.,SAGGTAYEQY
TRBJ2-7,14,TRBV24-1,few,ATSDLPETRAYEQY
TRBJ2-1,13,TRBV3-1,.,ASSLAGGRGNEQF
TRBJ2-3,11,TRBV7-9,.,ASNPPSTDTQY
TRBJ2-5,13,TRBV5-5,.,ASSFQTGLEETQY
TRBJ1-5,14,TRBV12-3/TRBV12-4,.,ASSLDRGEFNQPQH
TRBJ2-3,11,TRBV20-1,.,SAGTRVTDTQY
TRBJ1-1,10,TRBV12-3/TRBV12-4,.,ASSLFADEAF
TRBJ2-5,11,TRBV5-6,.,ASSLGQGKTQY
TRBJ2-1,11,TRBV19,.,ASSMPSGYEQF
TRBJ2-7,12,TRBV7-9,.,ASSLGLAGTEQY
TRBJ2-1,14,TRBV12-3/TRBV12-4,many,ASRPGTSLLYNEQF
TRBJ2-7,11,TRBV29-1,many,SVTGEGSYEQY